This T cell receptor beta chain derives from a study of response to subunit inactivated influenza vaccine. This clonotype appeared a few times. TCRdb itself ran the RT-PCR reads through MiXCR, one entry per CDR3 protein. The sample contains 550,000 to 800,000 distinct CDR3 sequences, 15% to 19% of which appear only once. The material was PBMCs from blood, obtained 12 days after vaccination. This receptor was identified in a middle-aged man who received an inactivated influenza vaccine.

The CDR3 DNA sequence: TGTGCCAGCAGCCAAGTGACTAGCGGGGGAAGAAACAATGAGCAGTTCTTC. Protein product: CASSQVTSGGRNNEQFF. The chain has TRBV3-1 and TRBJ2-1; 12 bases align to TRBD2. In germline, CDR1 is LGHDT, CDR2 YNNKEL (reference sequence). V lost 1 base to trimming and J lost 5 bases; unmatched junction nucleotides: 6. The CDR3 length is 17 residues.